One sample yielded the 3 T cell receptor beta chains listed below, sequenced in a study of T cell repertoires in cytomegalovirus infection. TCRdb reprocessed the reads with MiXCR, giving one entry per CDR3 protein. The data contain about 490,000 distinct CDR3 sequences, around 27% of them singletons. Material: PBMCs. The receptor set was obtained from a human donor in good health (CMV status not recorded). Some clones in this sample may be carry-over from other donors' samples.

This clonotype has more than one count but fewer than ten. This rearrangement joins TRBV10-2 to TRBJ2-1; D not resolved. Germline V gene lookup returns CDR1 WSHSY and CDR2 SAAADI. Trimming pared 0 bases from V and 0 bases from J, leaving 3 bases between. The CDR3 runs to 14 residues. CDR3 amino acids: CASSESSSYNEQFF. CDR3 in DNA: TGCGCCAGCAGTGAGTCGAGCTCCTACAATGAGCAGTTCTTC.

On this clonotype itself: A junction end diverges from the germline sequence, so it may reflect a read error. This rearrangement joins TRBV19 to TRBJ2-7; perhaps TRBD2 as D (5 bases). Germline lookup yields CDR1 LNHDA and CDR2 SQIVND (reference sequence). This CDR3 is 12 amino acids long. The CDR3 DNA follows: TGTGCCAGTAGCATAGCGAGTTCCGAGCAGTACTTC. Translation: CASSIASSEQYF.

This clonotype appeared a few times. The chain employs TRBV18 and TRBJ1-4, with D perhaps TRBD1 (5 bases). The V and J ends lost 3 bases and 4 bases respectively, with 12 bases between them. The CDR3 consists of 15 residues. Germline values: CDR1 KGHSH, CDR2 LQKENI. The DNA of the CDR3 is TGTGCCAGCTCACCTCCGGGACTGAGTAATGAAAAACTGTTTTTT. Its protein product is CASSPPGLSNEKLFF.